One and the same sample provided the 22 T cell receptor beta chains below, sequenced in a study of shared clonotypes between healthy human individuals. Produced via immunoSEQ multiplex PCR; TCRdb's table is partial and in-frame only. The table lists a few million clones, around nine tenths of them singletons. The sequenced sample consisted of naive CD4+ T cells sorted from blood. Stated subset: CD45RA+ positively selected. Receptors originate from a man aged 18-30 years in good health.

This chain joins TRBV6-6 and TRBJ2-4, with TRBD1 as a possible D gene (5 bases). Deletions cut 6 bases from V and 0 bases from J, with 15 bases between. CDR3 length: 16 amino acids. The germline CDR1 and CDR2 sequences are MNHNY and SVGAGI (reference sequence). CDR3 amino acids: CASRTDSVIAKNIQYF. In nucleotides, the CDR3 is TGTGCCAGCAGAACAGACAGTGTCATAGCCAAAAACATTCAGTACTTC.

The CDR3 spells CASSPTDSNRKLFF. The CDR3 region has the DNA TGTGCCAGCAGTCCGACAGACTCCAACCGAAAACTGTTTTTT. The gene calls are TRBV6-6 and TRBJ1-4, with a tentative D call TRBD1 (5 bases). V gave up 5 bases and J gave up 10 bases, with 17 bases separating them. Germline CDR1 MNHNY, CDR2 SVGAGI (reference sequence). The CDR3 spans 14 residues.

The chain recombines TRBV5-1 with TRBJ1-4; TRBD1 might be the D (5 bases). Trimming removed 3 bases from V and 0 bases from J, with 12 bases in between. The CDR3 spans 16 residues. Germline lookup yields CDR1 SGHRS and CDR2 YFSETQ. The DNA for the CDR3 is TGCGCCAGCAGCTACACCGGGACTGCAACTAATGAAAAACTGTTTTTT. It codes for CASSYTGTATNEKLFF.

The chain employs TRBV11-2 and TRBJ2-3; D is possibly TRBD2 (6 bases). V lost 3 bases, J lost 0 bases, and 10 bases lay in between. Per germline, CDR1 SGHAT and CDR2 FQNNGV. CDR3 length equals 15 residues. CDR3 residues: CASSFIAESTDTQYF. CDR3 nucleotide sequence: TGTGCCAGCAGCTTTATAGCGGAAAGCACAGATACGCAGTATTTT.

CDR3 sequence reads: CASSKTGNTGELFF. DNA of the CDR3: TGTGCCAGCAGCAAGACAGGGAACACCGGGGAGCTGTTTTTT. V is TRBV9 and J is TRBJ2-2; TRBD1 might be the D (6 bases). The CDR3 contains 14 residues. V lost 4 bases to trimming and J lost 1 base, with 8 bases between them. Germline CDR1 and CDR2: SGDLS and YYNGEE.

For this clone: Other DNA sequences in this specimen translate into the identical CDR3. The V call is TRBV9, the J call TRBJ1-3; 11 bases are shared with TRBD1. Germline V gene lookup returns CDR1 SGDLS and CDR2 YYNGEE. With V trimmed by 3 bases and J by 2 bases, 7 bases remained unmatched. This CDR3 has 17 residues. CDR3 sequence (DNA): TGTGCCAGCAGCGAGACCGGGACAGGGGGGACTGGAAACACCATATATTTT. It codes for CASSETGTGGTGNTIYF.

This clone has just one count. V usage is TRBV7-6 and J usage is TRBJ2-7; 9 bases are shared with TRBD2. The V and J ends lost 5 bases and 4 bases, in that order; junction bases with no gene match: 6. CDR1 is SGHVS, CDR2 FNYEAQ, per germline. This CDR3 comprises 14 residues. CDR3 residues: CASSPGLALYEQYF. The CDR3 DNA reads TGTGCCAGCAGCCCAGGACTAGCGCTTTACGAGCAGTACTTC.

In its sample, this clone was seen a few times. The gene calls are TRBV19 and TRBJ1-5; a possible D gene is TRBD1 (6 bases). Trimming took 4 bases from V and 4 from J, leaving 8 bases between them. CDR1 is LNHDA, CDR2 SQIVND, per germline (reference sequence). This CDR3 has 13 residues. CDR3: CASSTGQNQPQHF. The CDR3 nucleotides read TGTGCCAGTAGTACCGGACAGAATCAGCCCCAGCATTTT.

V and J are TRBV19 and TRBJ2-1; a weak D match, TRBD2 (6 bases). Trimming shortened V by 6 bases and J by 7 bases, and 19 bases separated the two germline ends. CDR1 is LNHDA and CDR2 is SQIVND in the germline V gene (reference sequence). The CDR3 consists of 15 residues. The CDR3 nucleotides are TGTGCCAGTAGACCCCCACGGAGCGGGCGGAATGAGCAGTTCTTC. This encodes CASRPPRSGRNEQFF.

V gene TRBV7-8 combines with J gene TRBJ2-1; 12 bases map to TRBD2. V dropped 2 bases and J dropped 6; count of bases not matched to a gene: 2. The CDR3 spans 15 residues. Looked up from germline, CDR1 is SGHVS and CDR2 is FQNEAQ. The CDR3 sequence is CASSLPSGRANEQFF. The CDR3 DNA reads as TGTGCCAGCAGCTTACCTAGCGGGAGGGCCAATGAGCAGTTCTTC.

The gene calls are TRBV18 and TRBJ1-2, with D possibly matching TRBD1 (6 bases). V lost 4 bases and J 5 bases, leaving 14 bases between the germline ends. This CDR3 is 14 amino acids long. The V gene's germline CDR1 is KGHSH and CDR2 LQKENI. This CDR3 is CASSRDLDSYGYTF. The DNA for the CDR3 is TGTGCCAGCTCACGCGACTTGGACAGTTATGGCTACACCTTC.

This chain links TRBV7-8 with TRBJ2-1, with 10 bases matching TRBD2. CDR1 and CDR2 from the germline V gene are SGHVS and FQNEAQ. Trimming took 5 bases from V and 7 from J; bases not matched to a gene: 20. The CDR3 sequence is 19 residues long. CDR3 in DNA: TGTGCCAGCAGCCCTCTCGGCGCGAGCGGGAGGGCCACGAAGAATGAGCAGTTCTTC. Encoded protein: CASSPLGASGRATKNEQFF.

V gene TRBV5-8 combines with J gene TRBJ1-5; D may be TRBD1 (6 bases). Germline-derived CDR1 and CDR2 are SGHTS and YDEGEE. V dropped 4 bases and J dropped 0 bases, with 14 bases sitting between them. The CDR3 loop spans 16 amino acids. Written as DNA, the CDR3 is TGTGCCAGCAGCCAGTGGGGGCTGACTAGCAATCAGCCCCAGCATTTT. The encoded protein is CASSQWGLTSNQPQHF.

The chain combines TRBV5-1 with TRBJ2-5; D is tentatively TRBD1 or TRBD2 (7 bases each). In germline, CDR1 is SGHRS, CDR2 YFSETQ. The CDR3 is 15 residues long. V lost 6 bases and J lost 4, with 19 bases in between. CDR3 sequence: CASTLLGGGGETQYF. CDR3 sequence (DNA): TGCGCCAGCACCCTCCTGGGAGGGGGCGGAGAGACCCAGTACTTC. The full variable domain, in which reference TRBV5-1 and TRBJ2-5 provide the parts outside the CDR3, is KAGVTQTPRYLIKTRGQQVTLSCSPISGHRSVSWYQQTPGQGLQFLFEYFSETQRNKGNFPGRFSGRQFSNSRSEMNVSTLELGDSALYLCASTLLGGGGETQYFGPGTRLLVL.

The rearrangement joins TRBV7-9 to TRBJ2-4; 11 bases are shared with TRBD2. The germline gives CDR1 SEHNR, CDR2 FQNEAQ (reference sequence). The CDR3 runs 18 residues. The V and J ends lost 3 bases and 0 bases, in that order; junction bases with no gene match: 7. The CDR3 reads CASSFVTTSGVAKNIQYF. The CDR3 bases are TGTGCCAGCAGCTTCGTCACGACTAGCGGGGTAGCCAAAAACATTCAGTACTTC.

The chain couples TRBV27 to TRBJ2-6, with a possible D match to TRBD1 (6 bases). The germline CDR1 and CDR2 sequences are MNHEY and SMNVEV (reference sequence). V lost 10 bases to trimming and J lost 4 bases, with 23 bases between them. The CDR3 is 17 amino acids. DNA of the CDR3: TGTGCCACCAAGGGGGACGGAGGCCCCTTGGGGGCCAACGTCCTGACTTTC. This gives the protein CATKGDGGPLGANVLTF.

The rearrangement links TRBV5-1 to TRBJ2-5, with D uncertain. Trimming removed 4 bases at V and 3 bases at J, with 10 bases between. The CDR3 is 13 residues long. Germline V lookup: CDR1 SGHRS, CDR2 YFSETQ. CDR3 amino acids: CASSLELKETQYF. For the CDR3, the DNA is TGCGCCAGCAGCCTAGAACTAAAAGAGACCCAGTACTTC. Full variable domain (remainder filled in from reference TRBV5-1 and TRBJ2-5): KAGVTQTPRYLIKTRGQQVTLSCSPISGHRSVSWYQQTPGQGLQFLFEYFSETQRNKGNFPGRFSGRQFSNSRSEMNVSTLELGDSALYLCASSLELKETQYFGPGTRLLVL.

The chain joins TRBV4-3 to TRBJ1-4; 7 bases are shared with TRBD1. The ends lost 3 bases at V and 8 bases at J; junction bases unmatched: 15. The CDR3 runs 17 residues. CDR1 LGHNA and CDR2 YSLEER come from the germline V gene. This chain's CDR3 is CASSQLGVRQGGEKLFF. CDR3 bases: TGCGCCAGCAGCCAGTTAGGGGTGAGACAGGGTGGGGAAAAACTGTTTTTT.

The genes are TRBV5-6 and TRBJ1-1; the D gene is possibly TRBD1 (6 bases). The CDR3 covers 16 residues. V lost 6 bases to trimming and J lost 1 base, with 19 bases between them. From germline, CDR1 is SGHDT and CDR2 YYEEEE. Here the CDR3 reads CASTGGGHVPNTEAFF. The CDR3 DNA is TGTGCCAGCACCGGAGGGGGACATGTCCCGAACACTGAAGCTTTCTTT.

The CDR3 nucleotides read TGTGCCAGCCGTGGAACTAGCGGGCACGAGCAGTACTTC. Protein: CASRGTSGHEQYF. The chain combines TRBV6-6 with TRBJ2-7, with 9 bases lining up with TRBD2. The CDR3 runs to 13 residues. V gave up 8 bases and J gave up 5 bases; unmatched junction bases: 7. Germline CDR1 reads MNHNY; CDR2 reads SVGAGI (reference sequence).

CDR3 nucleotide sequence: TGTGCCAGCAGCCCCGGGGCAAATCAGCCCCAGCATTTT. This sequence encodes CASSPGANQPQHF. The J gene is TRBJ1-5, the V gene TRBV11-2; D may be TRBD1 (5 bases). The V end lost 5 bases, the J end lost 4 bases, and 9 bases lay between the germline ends. The CDR3 sequence is 13 residues long. The germline CDR1 and CDR2 sequences are SGHAT and FQNNGV.

The J gene is TRBJ2-3, the V gene TRBV5-4; TRBD2 is a possible D gene (6 bases). Germline CDR1 and CDR2: SGHNT and YYREEE (reference sequence). The CDR3 contains 15 residues. Between the trimmed V and J ends, which lost 1 base and 0 bases, there was a span of 9 bases. This CDR3 is CASSLSGESTDTQYF. The CDR3 coding sequence is TGTGCCAGCAGCTTGTCGGGGGAAAGCACAGATACGCAGTATTTT.